The 20 T cell receptor beta chains in this list originate from one sample, sequenced in a study of blood T cell repertoires in COVID-19. TCRdb's table, derived via immunoSEQ multiplex PCR, lists solely in-frame clones and lacks some. The sample has 240,000 or so clones, roughly nine tenths seen once; the top ten hold 6.2%. Input material: peripheral blood. The receptor source for this set is a man aged 55 to 70 with acute or convalescent COVID-19.

The chain couples TRBV6-2 or TRBV6-3 to TRBJ2-6; perhaps TRBD2 as D (6 bases). Germline V CDR1 and CDR2: MNHEY, SVGEGT. The ends were cut back, 7 bases at V and 0 bases at J, with 13 bases in the middle. The CDR3 has 16 amino acids. CDR3 in DNA: TGTGCCAGCATCCCCCACGGGGGCTCTGGGGCCAACGTCCTGACTTTC. Translation: CASIPHGGSGANVLTF.

This sequence joins TRBV6-5 and TRBJ1-2, with TRBD1 matching 7 bases. CDR3 length: 15 amino acids. Germline CDR1 is MNHEY and CDR2 is SVGAGI. V shed 0 bases, J shed 2 bases, and the junction held 3 bases outside the gene matches. The CDR3 here is CASSYSLTGNYGYTF. CDR3 DNA: TGTGCCAGCAGTTACTCGTTGACAGGGAACTATGGCTACACCTTC.

This clone was observed a few times. The J gene is TRBJ1-5, the V gene TRBV30, with D unresolved. Germline V lookup: CDR1 GTSNPN, CDR2 SVGIG (reference sequence). Trimming took 1 base from V and 5 from J, leaving 12 bases between them. The CDR3 consists of 14 residues. The CDR3 here is CAWSGGGMDQPQHF. In DNA, the CDR3 is TGTGCCTGGAGTGGCGGAGGGATGGATCAGCCCCAGCATTTT.

The chain employs TRBV9 and TRBJ2-3; TRBD2 agrees at 11 bases. V shed 3 bases and J 0 bases; nucleotides not matched to a gene: 12. The germline V gene encodes CDR1 SGDLS and CDR2 YYNGEE. The CDR3 has 19 residues. As DNA, the CDR3 is TGTGCCAGCAGCGGACGCTACCCGACTAGCGGGGAGAGCACAGATACGCAGTATTTT. This sequence encodes CASSGRYPTSGESTDTQYF.

This clone showed up many times. The same CDR3 also results from other DNA sequences found in this sample. The chain uses TRBV6-5 and TRBJ1-6; D might be TRBD1 (5 bases). CDR3 length: 14 residues. The V and J ends lost 2 bases and 7 bases respectively, with 9 bases between them. Germline loops: CDR1 MNHEY, CDR2 SVGAGI. The CDR3 DNA is TGTGCCAGCAGTTACCGGGGGAGCAATTCACCCCTCCACTTT. This sequence encodes CASSYRGSNSPLHF.

The rearrangement joins TRBV25-1 to TRBJ2-7; 7 nucleotides agree with TRBD1. Germline V gene sequence: CDR1 MGHDK, CDR2 SYGVNS. Germline trimming cut 2 bases from V and 9 bases from J; bases unmatched to any gene: 4. This CDR3 is built from 12 residues. Here the CDR3 reads CASSEPGQAQYF. Here the CDR3 DNA reads TGTGCCAGCAGTGAACCCGGACAGGCGCAGTACTTC.

In the case of this clone: The same CDR3 is also encoded by other DNA sequences in this sample. V is TRBV18 and J is TRBJ1-1, with D possibly matching TRBD1 (5 bases). Trimming stripped 4 bases from V and 6 bases from J, with 6 bases between. The CDR3 is 11 amino acids. Germline values: CDR1 KGHSH, CDR2 LQKENI. CDR3 protein: CASSRTPEAFF. The CDR3 region has the DNA TGTGCCAGCTCACGGACACCTGAAGCTTTCTTT.

V and J are TRBV28 and TRBJ2-7; 10 positions match TRBD1. The germline CDR1 and CDR2 sequences are MDHEN and SYDVKM. This CDR3 region has 14 residues. Trimming at V came to 4 bases and at J to 4 bases, leaving 4 bases not matched to a gene. The CDR3 loop is CASSSGQGGYEQYF. The CDR3 bases are TGTGCCAGCAGTTCTGGACAGGGGGGGTACGAGCAGTACTTC.

The chain is built from TRBV5-1 and TRBJ1-1, with 8 positions matching TRBD1. The trim removed 2 bases at V and 2 bases at J, leaving 5 bases unmatched. The CDR3 consists of 15 residues. Germline V lookup: CDR1 SGHRS, CDR2 YFSETQ. DNA of the CDR3: TGCGCCAGCAGCTTCCAGGGGGCAGGAAACACTGAAGCTTTCTTT. Its protein is CASSFQGAGNTEAFF.

V and J are TRBV29-1 and TRBJ2-7; D is uncertain. There are 14 residues in the CDR3. The V end was cut by 2 bases, the J end by 3 bases, with 14 bases between. CDR1 and CDR2 from the germline V gene are SQVTM and ANQGSEA. The CDR3 coding sequence is TGCAGCGTTGAAACTTTCGTGGGCAGCTACGAGCAGTACTTC. Translating it yields CSVETFVGSYEQYF.

The chain links TRBV6-5 to TRBJ1-2; weak D call: TRBD1 (6 bases). Trimming removed 0 bases at V and 5 bases at J, with 10 bases between. The CDR3 is 14 residues long. Germline V gene data show CDR1 as MNHEY and CDR2 as SVGAGI. The CDR3 DNA sequence: TGTGCCAGCAGTTACTCTCGGCAGGGGTATGGCTACACCTTC. Its translation: CASSYSRQGYGYTF.

V usage is TRBV3-1 (or the pseudogene TRBV3-2) and J usage is TRBJ1-3, with TRBD1 as a possible D gene (5 bases). Trimming pared 4 bases from V and 2 bases from J, leaving 12 bases between. CDR1 is LGHDT and CDR2 is YNNKEL in the germline V gene (reference sequence). The CDR3 has 15 residues. CDR3 protein: CASSPQRGAGNTIYF. The CDR3 DNA reads as TGTGCCAGCAGCCCCCAGCGGGGGGCTGGAAACACCATATATTTT.

J is TRBJ2-1 and V is TRBV7-8, with 10 bases matching TRBD2. The CDR3 length is 16 residues. V trimming: 4 bases; J trimming: 10 bases; junction bases outside the gene matches: 13. Germline assignment: CDR1 SGHVS and CDR2 FQNEAQ. The CDR3 nucleotides read TGTGCCAGCAGCTCCCCGACTACAGCGGGAGGGGAAGAGCAGTTCTTC. Its translation: CASSSPTTAGGEEQFF.

This chain links TRBV7-3 with TRBJ1-2; 10 nucleotides line up with TRBD1. CDR1 is SGHTA, CDR2 FQGTGA, per germline. There are 15 residues in the CDR3. Losses at the gene ends were 8 bases for V and 3 bases for J; bases not matched to a gene: 9. Here the CDR3 reads CASRPRGQGDYGYTF. The CDR3 nucleotides read TGTGCCAGCCGTCCCCGAGGACAGGGGGACTATGGCTACACCTTC.

The chain uses TRBV30 and TRBJ2-7, with TRBD1 as a possible D gene (6 bases). This CDR3 spans 13 amino acids. Germline lookup yields CDR1 GTSNPN and CDR2 SVGIG (reference sequence). V was trimmed by 5 bases and J by 6 bases, leaving 17 bases between them. This CDR3 is CAWAKFTGSEQYF. The CDR3 coding sequence is TGTGCCTGGGCTAAGTTCACAGGGAGCGAGCAGTACTTC.

J is TRBJ1-2 and V is TRBV5-5; possible D gene TRBD1, 6 bases. CDR1 and CDR2 from the germline V gene are SGHKS and YYEKEE (reference sequence). This CDR3 comprises 13 residues. The V and J ends lost 4 bases and 4 bases respectively, with 11 bases between them. CDR3 DNA: TGTGCCAGCAGCAACGGACAGAGCTATGGCTACACCTTC. It yields the protein CASSNGQSYGYTF. Filled out from reference TRBV5-5 and TRBJ1-2, the complete variable domain reads DAGVTQSPTHLIKTRGQQVTLRCSPISGHKSVSWYQQVLGQGPQFIFQYYEKEERGRGNFPDRFSARQFPNYSSELNVNALLLGDSALYLCASSNGQSYGYTFGSGTRLTVV.

This chain uses TRBV14 with TRBJ2-3, with D perhaps matching TRBD2 (6 bases). Germline assignment: CDR1 SGHDN and CDR2 FVKESK. V was shortened by 2 bases and J by 6 bases, with 15 bases between the two germline ends. This CDR3 contains 15 residues. The CDR3 coding sequence is TGTGCCAGCAGCCAATCAAGCGGGTGGCTGGATACGCAGTATTTT. Its translation: CASSQSSGWLDTQYF.

V is TRBV19 and J is TRBJ2-7; TRBD2 agrees at 12 bases. V lost 6 bases, J lost 7 bases, and 7 bases stayed unmatched. CDR1 and CDR2 from the germline V gene are LNHDA and SQIVND (reference sequence). CDR3 size: 14 residues. Here the CDR3 DNA reads TGTGCCAGTAGCTCTTCCGGGACTAGCGGGGAGCAGTACTTC. This codes for CASSSSGTSGEQYF.

This clone has just one count. This chain uses TRBV2 with TRBJ2-3, with 11 bases that match TRBD1. V dropped 4 bases and J dropped 1; count of bases not matched to a gene: 4. The CDR3 covers 16 residues. The germline CDR1 and CDR2 sequences are SNHLY and FYNNEI. CDR3 residues: CASSAGTGGGTDTQYF. In nucleotides, the CDR3 is TGTGCCAGCAGTGCTGGGACAGGGGGAGGCACAGATACGCAGTATTTT.

The chain combines TRBV19 with TRBJ1-1; TRBD1 matches at 9 bases. Germline V CDR1 and CDR2: LNHDA, SQIVND (reference sequence). With V trimmed by 6 bases and J by 0 bases, 5 bases remained unmatched. The CDR3 has 15 amino acids. As DNA, the CDR3 is TGTGCCAGTAGCCGCCGGGACAGGGTGAACACTGAAGCTTTCTTT. This gives the protein CASSRRDRVNTEAFF.